The 21 T cell receptor beta chains below were found in one sample sequenced in a study of blood T cell repertoires in COVID-19. TCRdb's table, derived via immunoSEQ multiplex PCR, lists solely in-frame clones and lacks some. The table has 96,000 or so clones, roughly 84% seen once. Sequenced material: peripheral blood. The receptors shown here come from a woman over 75 with acute or convalescent COVID-19.

J is TRBJ1-1 and V is TRBV12-5; TRBD1 is a possible D gene (6 bases). The germline V and J ends were trimmed by 10 bases and 2 bases, with 11 bases remaining between them. The length of the CDR3 is 12 residues. Germline V gene lookup returns CDR1 LGHNT and CDR2 FRNRAP. CDR3: CAKGTSNTEAFF. The CDR3 DNA sequence: TGTGCTAAGGGGACATCTAACACTGAAGCTTTCTTT.

This clone has just a few counts. This chain links TRBV7-9 with TRBJ2-3; the match to TRBD2 covers 12 bases. Germline assignment: CDR1 SEHNR and CDR2 FQNEAQ (reference sequence). V trimming: 5 bases; J trimming: 5 bases; junction bases outside the gene matches: 8. This CDR3 has 16 amino acids. Here the CDR3 DNA reads TGTGCCAGCAGCCCCGCTAGCGGGAGGGGGTTAGATACGCAGTATTTT. This translates into CASSPASGRGLDTQYF.

V usage is TRBV4-3 and J usage is TRBJ2-1; a possible D gene is TRBD2 (5 bases). Trimming took 4 bases from V and 8 from J, leaving 12 bases between them. There are 13 residues in the CDR3. CDR1 is LGHNA, CDR2 YSLEER, per germline. The CDR3 here is CASSPLRVDEQFF. CDR3 DNA: TGCGCCAGCAGCCCCTTGCGGGTTGATGAGCAGTTCTTC.

The V call is TRBV5-4, the J call TRBJ2-5; 7 bases are a match to TRBD2. V lost 1 base and J lost 4; bases outside the gene matches: 4. CDR3 size: 14 residues. Germline assignment: CDR1 SGHNT and CDR2 YYREEE (reference sequence). The CDR3 DNA is TGTGCCAGCAGCTTGATCGGCGGGAGAGAGACCCAGTACTTC. It specifies CASSLIGGRETQYF.

This clone was detected only once. The chain links TRBV5-1 to TRBJ1-2; D unclear. Between the trimmed V and J ends, which lost 4 bases and 8 bases, there was a span of 18 bases. The CDR3 length is 14 residues. Germline-derived CDR1 and CDR2 are SGHRS and YFSETQ. CDR3 in DNA: TGCGCCAGCAGCCCACTAGAGAGGCTTGGGGGCTACACCTTC. This translates into CASSPLERLGGYTF. The full variable domain, rest sourced from reference TRBV5-1 and TRBJ1-2, is KAGVTQTPRYLIKTRGQQVTLSCSPISGHRSVSWYQQTPGQGLQFLFEYFSETQRNKGNFPGRFSGRQFSNSRSEMNVSTLELGDSALYLCASSPLERLGGYTFGSGTRLTVV.

J is TRBJ1-4 and V is TRBV5-1, with D perhaps matching TRBD1 (6 bases). This CDR3 is built from 14 residues. Germline loops: CDR1 SGHRS, CDR2 YFSETQ. Trimming took 5 bases from V and 5 from J, leaving 13 bases between them. Written as DNA, the CDR3 is TGCGCCAGCAGAAGAATTCAGGGGAATGAAAAACTGTTTTTT. Translating gives CASRRIQGNEKLFF.

The chain couples TRBV5-6 to TRBJ1-1; unclear D gene. V lost 7 bases and J lost 1, with 8 bases in between. This CDR3 has 12 residues. Germline CDR1 is SGHDT and CDR2 is YYEEEE. CDR3 protein: CASSFGNTEAFF. The CDR3 coding sequence is TGTGCCAGCTCGTTCGGGAACACTGAAGCTTTCTTT.

The chain recombines TRBV30 with TRBJ1-1; D uncertain. The CDR3 length is 15 residues. Germline loops: CDR1 GTSNPN, CDR2 SVGIG (reference sequence). V was cut by 1 base and J by 1 base, with 13 bases left in between. The CDR3, as DNA: TGTGCCTGGAGTGGCTTGAGGGCAGAGAACACTGAAGCTTTCTTT. It translates to CAWSGLRAENTEAFF.

The genes are TRBV29-1 and TRBJ2-5; 8 positions match TRBD1. Germline CDR1 SQVTM, CDR2 ANQGSEA. V lost 6 bases and J lost 4; bases outside the gene matches: 7. This CDR3 spans 13 amino acids. This chain's CDR3 is CSVPGQGLETQYF. The CDR3 DNA reads TGCAGCGTCCCCGGACAGGGTTTAGAGACCCAGTACTTC.

V is TRBV9 and J is TRBJ1-3; 7 bases are shared with TRBD1. Germline values: CDR1 SGDLS, CDR2 YYNGEE. With 2 bases clipped from V and 0 bases from J, the junction kept 5 bases outside the gene matches. The CDR3 spans 16 residues. CDR3 sequence: CASSVETGLSGNTIYF. The CDR3 DNA sequence: TGTGCCAGCAGCGTTGAGACAGGGCTCTCTGGAAACACCATATATTTT.

The genes are TRBV6-5 and TRBJ1-1; possible D gene TRBD1, 5 bases. The CDR3 covers 14 residues. Germline V gene data show CDR1 as MNHEY and CDR2 as SVGAGI. The V end was cut by 5 bases, the J end by 4 bases, with 14 bases between. CDR3 region: CASSTTDSPTEAFF. The CDR3 DNA is TGTGCCAGCAGTACCACTGACAGTCCCACTGAAGCTTTCTTT.

This chain connects TRBV5-1 to TRBJ1-1; D ambiguous. CDR1 and CDR2 (germline): SGHRS, YFSETQ. V lost 0 bases and J 0 bases, leaving 9 bases between the germline ends. This CDR3 is 15 amino acids long. The CDR3 is CASSLDGVLNTEAFF. The CDR3 bases are TGCGCCAGCAGCTTGGATGGAGTCCTGAACACTGAAGCTTTCTTT.

This chain uses TRBV30 with TRBJ1-3, with 8 bases that match TRBD1. Germline trimming cut 3 bases from V and 0 bases from J; bases unmatched to any gene: 4. The CDR3 spans 15 residues. Germline V gene data show CDR1 as GTSNPN and CDR2 as SVGIG (reference sequence). The CDR3 is CAWRNRGISGNTIYF. The CDR3 DNA reads as TGTGCCTGGAGAAACAGGGGGATCTCTGGAAACACCATATATTTT.

The chain is built from TRBV11-2 and TRBJ2-7, with TRBD2 identical over 10 bases. The CDR3 covers 14 residues. Germline CDR1 is SGHAT and CDR2 is FQNNGV. The V segment lost 5 bases and the J segment 4 bases; nucleotides outside the gene matches: 5. The CDR3 spells CASSQSGRAYEQYF. DNA for the CDR3: TGTGCCAGCAGCCAGAGCGGGAGGGCGTACGAGCAGTACTTC. The complete variable domain, with remaining parts taken from reference TRBV11-2 and TRBJ2-7, reads EAGVAQSPRYKIIEKRQSVAFWCNPISGHATLYWYQQILGQGPKLLIQFQNNGVVDDSQLPKDRFSAERLKGVDSTLKIQPAKLEDSAVYLCASSQSGRAYEQYFGPGTRLTVT.

V and J are TRBV21-1 and TRBJ1-2; the table's D call TRBD1 went unverified against the DNA. TRBV21-1 is labeled a pseudogene. The CDR3 contains 17 residues. Here the CDR3 reads CASSKIQTDQANYGYTF. DNA for the CDR3: TGTGCCAGCAGCAAAATTCAGACAGATCAAGCTAACTATGGCTACACCTTC.

This clone was picked up a small number of times. DNA of the CDR3: TGTGCCAGCAGCCAAGAACTCGGTTTAGGGGGCCTGTACTTC. Its protein product is CASSQELGLGGLYF. The chain couples TRBV14 to TRBJ2-7, with 7 bases fitting TRBD1. The CDR3 runs 14 residues. V lost 0 bases and J lost 12; bases outside the gene matches: 11. Germline-derived CDR1 and CDR2 are SGHDN and FVKESK.

In regard to this clone: Other DNA sequences in this sample translate to the same CDR3. The V gene is TRBV28, the J gene TRBJ1-2; D unresolved. CDR3 length: 12 amino acids. Germline V gives CDR1 MDHEN, CDR2 SYDVKM. Trimming left V 8 bases short and J 5 bases short, with 12 bases between. In DNA, the CDR3 is TGTGCCAGCTCCCTCCGGGGTTATGGCTACACCTTC. It specifies CASSLRGYGYTF.

This sequence joins TRBV7-2 and TRBJ2-7, with 9 bases that match TRBD1. J was trimmed by 6 bases and V by 4 bases; bases with no gene match: 13. The CDR3 is 16 residues long. Germline-derived CDR1 and CDR2 are SGHTA and FQGNSA. The CDR3 bases are TGTGCCAGCAGCTCGTCCGGCGGGACAGGGTCGCGCGAGCAGTACTTC. It codes for CASSSSGGTGSREQYF.

The chain combines TRBV3-1 (or the pseudogene TRBV3-2) with TRBJ2-2, with D possibly matching TRBD2 (5 bases). Germline V CDR1 and CDR2: LGHDT, YNNKEL (reference sequence). The CDR3 runs to 15 residues. Trimming removed 7 bases at V and 2 bases at J, with 14 bases between. CDR3 region: CASTYSGANTGELFF. In DNA form, the CDR3 reads TGTGCCAGCACCTACAGCGGAGCAAACACCGGGGAGCTGTTTTTT.

The genes are TRBV18 and TRBJ2-7; TRBD2 aligns across 10 bases. Unmatched junction bases numbered 8, after V lost 4 bases and J lost 2 bases. CDR3 length equals 16 residues. In germline, CDR1 is KGHSH, CDR2 LQKENI. The CDR3 bases are TGTGCCAGCTCACTACTCGCTAGCGGGGGCCCCTACGAGCAGTACTTC. It yields the protein CASSLLASGGPYEQYF.

The chain uses TRBV9 and TRBJ2-1, with D maybe TRBD1 (7 bases). Per germline, CDR1 SGDLS and CDR2 YYNGEE. CDR3 size: 19 residues. With 0 bases removed from V and 9 bases from J, the gap between germline ends came to 28 bases. The CDR3 DNA reads TGTGCCAGCAGCGTAGTCCTCGCCAGGGGGGAATTACGAAGATGTGAGCAGTTCTTC. Translated, it gives CASSVVLARGELRRCEQFF.